This entry is about one T cell receptor beta chain. The CDR3 length is 15 residues. Germline V lookup: CDR1 MDHEN, CDR2 SYDVKM. V dropped 5 bases and J dropped 1 base, with 14 bases sitting between them. This entry belongs to a study of control samples from healthy donors and cancer patients. Assay used: immunoSEQ multiplex PCR; TCRdb lists only in-frame clones, some missing. The data contain 150,000 or so clones, approximately 94% of them singletons. The sample was blood. This TCR was recovered from a man aged 40-55 years in good health. V gene TRBV28 combines with J gene TRBJ1-1, with a possible D match to TRBD1 (6 bases). In nucleotides, the CDR3 is TGTGCCAGCAGTGCTCTACAGGGAGGGAACACTGAAGCTTTCTTT. Translated, it gives CASSALQGGNTEAFF.